This TCR beta chain was captured by sequencing in a study of blood T cell repertoires in COVID-19. Study in general: Acute and convalescent COVID-19 samples came from the United States, Italy and Spain. PBMCs, B-cell-depleted T cells, or T cells provided the cDNA or gDNA that made up the material.

Trimming took 2 bases from V and 4 from J, leaving 11 bases between them. Germline V gives CDR1 SGHRS, CDR2 YFSETQ. The CDR3 loop spans 14 amino acids. Per the original data handling: Amplification with reference gene primers provided the estimates of nucleated cell counts. Here immunoSEQ multiplex PCR was the method, and the copy in TCRdb shows in-frame clones only, minus some. That table furnishes V, J and clone size, whereas the DNA furnished D and trimming. This repertoire shows about 190,000 clones, 90% found once; its top ten account for around 0.63%. The receptor was isolated from a man between 50 and 59 years old with acute or convalescent COVID-19. The material sequenced was peripheral blood. This chain connects TRBV5-1 to TRBJ2-3; D gene ambiguous. The CDR3 loop reads CASSLGRLPDTQYF. CDR3 coding DNA: TGCGCCAGCAGCTTAGGCAGGCTGCCAGATACGCAGTATTTT.